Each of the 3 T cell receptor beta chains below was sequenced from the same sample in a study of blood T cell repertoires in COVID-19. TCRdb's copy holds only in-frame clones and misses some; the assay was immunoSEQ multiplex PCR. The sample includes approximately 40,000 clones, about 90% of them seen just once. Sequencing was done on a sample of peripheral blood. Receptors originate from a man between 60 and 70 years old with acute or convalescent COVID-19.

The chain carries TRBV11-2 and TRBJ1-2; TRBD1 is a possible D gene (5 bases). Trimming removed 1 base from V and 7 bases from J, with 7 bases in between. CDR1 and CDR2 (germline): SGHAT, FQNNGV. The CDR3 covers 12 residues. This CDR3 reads CASSLGRGGYTF. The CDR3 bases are TGTGCCAGCAGCTTAGGGAGGGGTGGCTACACCTTC.

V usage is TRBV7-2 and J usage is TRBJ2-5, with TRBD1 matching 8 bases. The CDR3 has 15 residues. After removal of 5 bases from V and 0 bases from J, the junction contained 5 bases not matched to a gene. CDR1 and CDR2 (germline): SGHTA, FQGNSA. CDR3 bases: TGTGCCAGCAGCCCGGGACAGGCCAACCAAGAGACCCAGTACTTC. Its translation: CASSPGQANQETQYF.

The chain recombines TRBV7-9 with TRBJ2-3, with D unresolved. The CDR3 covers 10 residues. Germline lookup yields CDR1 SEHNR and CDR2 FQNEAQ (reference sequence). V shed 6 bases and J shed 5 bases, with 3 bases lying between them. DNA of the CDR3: TGTGCCAGCAGTCAAGATACGCAGTATTTT. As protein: CASSQDTQYF.